Included here is one T cell receptor (beta chain) sequence, with context. Repertoires were generated with immunoSEQ multiplex PCR, while TCRdb's copy carries only in-frame clones and drops some. This repertoire shows roughly 30,000 clones, approximately 90% found once; its top ten account for 7% to 9.5%. In germline, CDR1 is LNHDA, CDR2 SQIVND (reference sequence). The CDR3 spans 14 residues. V was trimmed by 5 bases and J by 3 bases, leaving 13 bases between them. The entry originates in a study of PD-1 and CTLA-4 blockade in melanoma. The V call is TRBV19, the J call TRBJ1-1, with a tentative D call TRBD1 (6 bases). This TCR was recovered from a human donor with melanoma. The sample here was CD8+ T cells from peripheral blood, taken from a patient given anti-PD-1 treatment. CDR3 amino acids: CASSRDTGYTEAFF. In DNA form, the CDR3 reads TGTGCCAGTAGTCGGGACACCGGGTACACTGAAGCTTTCTTT.